A selection of T cell receptor beta chains follows, all from one sample in a study of cytomegalovirus exposure and HLA in healthy donors. Libraries were prepared by immunoSEQ multiplex PCR; TCRdb keeps only in-frame clonotypes and omits some of them. The data contain 70,000 to 90,000 clones, 60% to 75% of them singletons. Sequencing used PBMCs. The source of these receptors is a man aged 35-49 years in good health and CMV-seropositive. Both conserved end residues are part of each CDR3. The order of the fields is D gene, V gene, J gene, clone size, CDR3 length, CDR3 DNA, CDR3 protein. The D gene is left open where the match is weak. Some rows have no size entry. The others give once, few or many, or a class for an expanded clone.

D gene: .
V gene: TRBV4-3
J gene: TRBJ2-3
clone size: .
CDR3 length: 17
CDR3 DNA: TGCGCCAGCAGCCCCGCATGGGGGGAAGAGAGCACAGATACGCAGTATTTT
CDR3 protein: CASSPAWGEESTDTQYF

D gene: TRBD1
V gene: TRBV7-9
J gene: TRBJ1-4
clone size: .
CDR3 length: 13
CDR3 DNA: TGTGCCAGCAGCCGCAGGGGGCAAGAAAAACTGTTTTTT
CDR3 protein: CASSRRGQEKLFF

D gene: .
V gene: TRBV6-6
J gene: TRBJ1-2
clone size: .
CDR3 length: 15
CDR3 DNA: TGTGCCAGCAGTTATTCGGCGGGACGGAACTATGGCTACACCTTC
CDR3 protein: CASSYSAGRNYGYTF

D gene: .
V gene: TRBV28
J gene: TRBJ2-3
clone size: once
CDR3 length: 13
CDR3 DNA: TGTGCCAGCAGGCCTCTAGAAGGATATACGCAGTATTTT
CDR3 protein: CASRPLEGYTQYF

D gene: TRBD1
V gene: TRBV2
J gene: TRBJ1-1
clone size: once
CDR3 length: 12
CDR3 DNA: TGTGCCAGCAGCGCAGGGGGAACTGAAGCTTTCTTT
CDR3 protein: CASSAGGTEAFF

D gene: TRBD1
V gene: TRBV2
J gene: TRBJ1-5
clone size: .
CDR3 length: 14
CDR3 DNA: TGTGCCAGCGACAGGGGGCGAGGCAATCAGCCCCAGCATTTT
CDR3 protein: CASDRGRGNQPQHF

D gene: .
V gene: TRBV7-3
J gene: TRBJ2-2
clone size: .
CDR3 length: 14
CDR3 DNA: TGTGCCAGCAGCTCTGGAGGGGGCTCCGGGGAGCTGTTTTTT
CDR3 protein: CASSSGGGSGELFF

D gene: TRBD2
V gene: TRBV9
J gene: TRBJ2-2
clone size: .
CDR3 length: 15
CDR3 DNA: TGTGCCAGCAGCGTGGGCGGGGGGAACACCGGGGAGCTGTTTTTT
CDR3 protein: CASSVGGGNTGELFF

D gene: .
V gene: TRBV5-1
J gene: TRBJ1-1
clone size: .
CDR3 length: 14
CDR3 DNA: TGCGCCAGCAGCTTGGCCCTCGGGGGCACTGAAGCTTTCTTT
CDR3 protein: CASSLALGGTEAFF

D gene: TRBD1
V gene: TRBV7-2
J gene: TRBJ2-7
clone size: few
CDR3 length: 15
CDR3 DNA: TGTGCCAGCAGCTTAGGGCCGGGACAGATCTACGAGCAGTACTTC
CDR3 protein: CASSLGPGQIYEQYF

D gene: TRBD1
V gene: TRBV30
J gene: TRBJ1-2
clone size: .
CDR3 length: 15
CDR3 DNA: TGTGCCTGGAGTGTATACGGCCAGGGGGCGTATGGCTACACCTTC
CDR3 protein: CAWSVYGQGAYGYTF

D gene: TRBD1
V gene: TRBV5-6
J gene: TRBJ1-5
clone size: medium-sized
CDR3 length: 15
CDR3 DNA: TGTGCCAGCAGCTCCAAGGACAGGAGCAATCAGCCCCAGCATTTT
CDR3 protein: CASSSKDRSNQPQHF

D gene: TRBD2
V gene: TRBV2
J gene: TRBJ2-3
clone size: .
CDR3 length: 15
CDR3 DNA: TGTGCCAGCAGTGAGGGGGGGTCTAGCACAGATACGCAGTATTTT
CDR3 protein: CASSEGGSSTDTQYF

D gene: .
V gene: TRBV6-4
J gene: TRBJ2-1
clone size: .
CDR3 length: 12
CDR3 DNA: TGTGCCAGCAGTGACCAGGGGGGTGAGCAGTTCTTC
CDR3 protein: CASSDQGGEQFF

D gene: .
V gene: TRBV9
J gene: TRBJ1-4
clone size: few
CDR3 length: 16
CDR3 DNA: TGTGCCAGCAGCGTAGAGGGGTCGGCAACTAATGAAAAACTGTTTTTT
CDR3 protein: CASSVEGSATNEKLFF

D gene: TRBD1
V gene: TRBV5-1
J gene: TRBJ1-4
clone size: .
CDR3 length: 13
CDR3 DNA: TGCGCCAGCAGCACCGAACAGGGGGAAAAACTGTTTTTT
CDR3 protein: CASSTEQGEKLFF

D gene: .
V gene: TRBV5-5
J gene: TRBJ1-4
clone size: .
CDR3 length: 15
CDR3 DNA: TGTGCCAGCAGCTTGGCGCCCGGGAATGGTGAAAAACTGTTTTTT
CDR3 protein: CASSLAPGNGEKLFF

D gene: TRBD1
V gene: TRBV7-8
J gene: TRBJ1-1
clone size: .
CDR3 length: 14
CDR3 DNA: TGTGCCAGCAGCGCGGACAGGATGAACACTGAAGCTTTCTTT
CDR3 protein: CASSADRMNTEAFF

D gene: TRBD2
V gene: TRBV7-2
J gene: TRBJ2-7
clone size: .
CDR3 length: 17
CDR3 DNA: TGTGCCAGCAGCTTAGGACTAGCGGGGGGCCTCTCCTACGAGCAGTACTTC
CDR3 protein: CASSLGLAGGLSYEQYF

D gene: .
V gene: TRBV2
J gene: TRBJ2-2
clone size: .
CDR3 length: 18
CDR3 DNA: TGTGCCAGCAGTAAGCCCCTTGGGAGGAAAAGCGAAAGCGGGGAGCTGTTTTTT
CDR3 protein: CASSKPLGRKSESGELFF

D gene: .
V gene: TRBV5-1
J gene: TRBJ2-7
clone size: .
CDR3 length: 14
CDR3 DNA: TGCGCCAGCAGCCGATCCGGGACACCCTACGAGCAGTACTTC
CDR3 protein: CASSRSGTPYEQYF

D gene: .
V gene: TRBV29-1
J gene: TRBJ1-1
clone size: few
CDR3 length: 13
CDR3 DNA: TGCAGCGTTGTAGCCAGGGGTGGCACTGAAGCTTTCTTT
CDR3 protein: CSVVARGGTEAFF

D gene: TRBD1
V gene: TRBV29-1
J gene: TRBJ1-1
clone size: few
CDR3 length: 12
CDR3 DNA: TGCAGCGCTCAGGGGGGTGGCACTGAAGCTTTCTTT
CDR3 protein: CSAQGGGTEAFF

D gene: .
V gene: TRBV7-3
J gene: TRBJ2-7
clone size: .
CDR3 length: 12
CDR3 DNA: TGTGCCAGCAGCACCGGGACTTCTTCCCTAATTTTC
CDR3 protein: CASSTGTSSLIF

D gene: TRBD1
V gene: TRBV7-9
J gene: TRBJ2-5
clone size: .
CDR3 length: 15
CDR3 DNA: TGTGCCAGCAGCTTAGTGACAGGGGCCGCAGAGACCCAGTACTTC
CDR3 protein: CASSLVTGAAETQYF

D gene: TRBD1
V gene: TRBV19
J gene: TRBJ1-6
clone size: .
CDR3 length: 15
CDR3 DNA: TGTGCCAGTAGTGGGACAGGGGTCGCTAATTCACCCCTCCACTTT
CDR3 protein: CASSGTGVANSPLHF

D gene: .
V gene: TRBV6-6
J gene: TRBJ2-5
clone size: .
CDR3 length: 11
CDR3 DNA: TGTGCCAGCACCTCTCAAGAGACCCAGTACTTC
CDR3 protein: CASTSQETQYF

D gene: TRBD1
V gene: TRBV19
J gene: TRBJ1-5
clone size: .
CDR3 length: 15
CDR3 DNA: TGTGCCAGTAGTCCCCACAGGGGTAGGGATCAGCCCCAGCATTTT
CDR3 protein: CASSPHRGRDQPQHF

D gene: .
V gene: TRBV5-1
J gene: TRBJ2-3
clone size: .
CDR3 length: 16
CDR3 DNA: TGCGCCAGCAGCTGGGAGGACGTACCAGTCACAGATACGCAGTATTTT
CDR3 protein: CASSWEDVPVTDTQYF

D gene: .
V gene: TRBV7-2
J gene: TRBJ2-1
clone size: .
CDR3 length: 15
CDR3 DNA: TGTGCCAGCAGGGTTAAGGGGATCTCCTACAATGAGCAGTTCTTC
CDR3 protein: CASRVKGISYNEQFF

D gene: .
V gene: TRBV7-2
J gene: TRBJ1-2
clone size: .
CDR3 length: 13
CDR3 DNA: TGTGCCAGCAGCTTCATAGGGGGTGATGGCTACACCTTC
CDR3 protein: CASSFIGGDGYTF

D gene: TRBD1
V gene: TRBV9
J gene: TRBJ1-2
clone size: .
CDR3 length: 15
CDR3 DNA: TGTGCCAGCAGCGTAGAGGCAGGGGGGATCTATGGCTACACCTTC
CDR3 protein: CASSVEAGGIYGYTF

D gene: .
V gene: TRBV25-1
J gene: TRBJ1-2
clone size: .
CDR3 length: 11
CDR3 DNA: TGTGCCACCGGAGATTCCTATGGCTACACCTTC
CDR3 protein: CATGDSYGYTF

D gene: TRBD1
V gene: TRBV6-5
J gene: TRBJ2-3
clone size: few
CDR3 length: 15
CDR3 DNA: TGTGCCAGCAGGGACTCGGACAGGGGTTTAGATACGCAGTATTTT
CDR3 protein: CASRDSDRGLDTQYF

D gene: .
V gene: TRBV2
J gene: TRBJ2-5
clone size: .
CDR3 length: 16
CDR3 DNA: TGTGCCAGCAGGGCTTATCTTGGTAGCATCCAAGAGACCCAGTACTTC
CDR3 protein: CASRAYLGSIQETQYF

D gene: .
V gene: TRBV28
J gene: TRBJ1-2
clone size: .
CDR3 length: 13
CDR3 DNA: TGTGCCAGCAATCAAGCAGGGGATAGAGGCTACACCTTC
CDR3 protein: CASNQAGDRGYTF

D gene: .
V gene: TRBV5-1
J gene: TRBJ1-1
clone size: .
CDR3 length: 14
CDR3 DNA: TGCGCCAGCAGCTTAGATGGGGGCAACGCTGAAGCTTTCTTT
CDR3 protein: CASSLDGGNAEAFF

D gene: TRBD2
V gene: TRBV4-1
J gene: TRBJ2-5
clone size: once
CDR3 length: 15
CDR3 DNA: TGCGCCAGCAGCCAGGGACTACCGTACCAAGAGACCCAGTACTTC
CDR3 protein: CASSQGLPYQETQYF

D gene: .
V gene: TRBV11-3
J gene: TRBJ1-1
clone size: few
CDR3 length: 18
CDR3 DNA: TGTGCCAGCAGCTTAATCGGCGCGTGGGGAGATGCGAACACTGAAGCTTTCTTT
CDR3 protein: CASSLIGAWGDANTEAFF

D gene: .
V gene: TRBV30
J gene: TRBJ2-7
clone size: few
CDR3 length: 13
CDR3 DNA: TGTGCCTGGAGTACAGGATTCTCCTACGAGCAGTACTTC
CDR3 protein: CAWSTGFSYEQYF

D gene: .
V gene: TRBV6-6
J gene: TRBJ1-6
clone size: .
CDR3 length: 14
CDR3 DNA: TGTGCCAGCAGTTACGGAAGGAGTAATTCACCCCTCCACTTT
CDR3 protein: CASSYGRSNSPLHF

D gene: TRBD1
V gene: TRBV5-1
J gene: TRBJ2-5
clone size: .
CDR3 length: 16
CDR3 DNA: TGCGCCAGCAGCTTGGGAGCCGGGACAGCCCAAGAGACCCAGTACTTC
CDR3 protein: CASSLGAGTAQETQYF

D gene: .
V gene: TRBV6-6
J gene: TRBJ1-1
clone size: few
CDR3 length: 14
CDR3 DNA: TGTGCCAGCAGTTACTCCGACAGGAACACTGAAGCTTTCTTT
CDR3 protein: CASSYSDRNTEAFF

D gene: .
V gene: TRBV5-1
J gene: TRBJ1-1
clone size: .
CDR3 length: 15
CDR3 DNA: TGCGCCAGCAGCCCCTTCACAGGAATTAACACTGAAGCTTTCTTT
CDR3 protein: CASSPFTGINTEAFF

D gene: .
V gene: TRBV7-6
J gene: TRBJ1-2
clone size: .
CDR3 length: 12
CDR3 DNA: TGTGCCAGCAGCTTAGGGGGAGATGGCTACACCTTC
CDR3 protein: CASSLGGDGYTF

D gene: .
V gene: TRBV5-1
J gene: TRBJ1-1
clone size: .
CDR3 length: 14
CDR3 DNA: TGCGCCAGCAGCTTGGTAGGGATGGAAACGGAGGGTTTCTTT
CDR3 protein: CASSLVGMETEGFF

D gene: .
V gene: TRBV5-8
J gene: TRBJ1-3
clone size: few
CDR3 length: 15
CDR3 DNA: TGTGCCAGCAGCTTCGGGGGGTACTCTGGAAACACCATATATTTT
CDR3 protein: CASSFGGYSGNTIYF

D gene: TRBD1
V gene: TRBV2
J gene: TRBJ2-7
clone size: few
CDR3 length: 15
CDR3 DNA: TGTGCCAGCAGTGAGCAGGGACAGGGGGTCTTCGAGCAGTACTTC
CDR3 protein: CASSEQGQGVFEQYF